The present entry profiles one T cell receptor beta chain with its context. Germline is not matched at one junction end, which may reflect a read error. What was amplified from RNA transcripts were TCR beta CDR3 regions. Carried out on the TCR CDR3, a first-round RT-PCR used the HTBI primer set. MiXCR, run by TCRdb on the multiplex PCR reads, gives a single entry per CDR3 protein. The sample has about 96,000 distinct CDR3 sequences; about 51% are singletons. CDR3 length: 15 residues. The germline CDR1 and CDR2 sequences are SGHTA and FQGNSA. Across 18 months, stable Graves' hyperthyroidism was marked by no progression to ophthalmopathy. This entry belongs to a study of T cells in Graves' hyperthyroidism and ophthalmopathy.

The sequence was obtained from a middle-aged woman with Graves' hyperthyroidism. The V gene is TRBV7-2, the J gene TRBJ2-2, with TRBD2 identical over 9 bases. Input material: blood. Written as DNA, the CDR3 is TGTGTCAGCAGCTTGGCGGGAGGGCCGTCCGGGGAGCTGTTTTTT. Translated: CVSSLAGGPSGELFF.